This record looks at one T cell receptor (beta chain) sequence and its context. Its antigen is still unknown. Germline CDR1 WSHSY, CDR2 SAAADI. V lost 6 bases to trimming and J lost 7 bases, with 13 bases between them. The CDR3 contains 12 residues. Combining a sample-barcoded 5' primer with a J-beta primer mix, a second PCR ran for about 7 to 11 cycles. TCRdb reprocessed the 5' RACE reads with MiXCR, giving one entry per CDR3 protein. The sample includes approximately 690,000 distinct CDR3 sequences, roughly two fifths seen only once; the top ten take approximately 29%. These data belong to a study of blood T cells in healthy people across ages. Study-wide results and limits: Long-lived donors had more naive CD4+ cells and higher diversity than aged donors. Across the age range, TCR beta diversity per million T cells fell in a roughly linear way.

The chain is built from TRBV10-2 and TRBJ2-7; D call uncertain. The sequence was collected from a man of 80 years or more in good health. The source material was blood. The CDR3 reads CASSLGNNEQYF. DNA for the CDR3: TGCGCCAGCAGCTTGGGGAACAATGAGCAGTACTTC.